What follows are 14 T cell receptor beta chains derived from one specimen sequenced in a study of T cell responses to AZD1222 COVID-19 vaccine. Measured with immunoSEQ multiplex PCR; TCRdb has only the in-frame clones, and not every one. The table includes 130,000 or so clones, over 85% detected once. The material sequenced was peripheral blood, taken on day 0 of AZD1222 vaccination. The receptor source for this set is an adult in good health.

The chain uses TRBV7-9 and TRBJ1-2; D is possibly TRBD1 (5 bases). Trimming removed 5 bases from V and 1 base from J, with 14 bases in between. CDR1 is SEHNR and CDR2 is FQNEAQ in the germline V gene (reference sequence). The CDR3 loop spans 15 amino acids. For the CDR3, the DNA is TGTGCCAGCAGCACCTGGATGACAGATAACTATGGCTACACCTTC. This translates into CASSTWMTDNYGYTF.

The gene calls are TRBV18 and TRBJ1-2; 10 bases are shared with TRBD1. This CDR3 is built from 16 residues. The germline gives CDR1 KGHSH, CDR2 LQKENI. After removal of 3 bases from V and 8 bases from J, the junction contained 12 bases not matched to a gene. The CDR3 sequence: CASSPPGTGDVKGYTF. The CDR3 DNA reads TGTGCCAGCTCACCCCCCGGGACAGGGGACGTGAAGGGCTACACCTTC.

This chain uses TRBV25-1 with TRBJ1-4; D not certain. The germline V gene encodes CDR1 MGHDK and CDR2 SYGVNS. Trimming pared 6 bases from V and 1 base from J, leaving 12 bases between. This CDR3 is 15 amino acids long. CDR3 loop: CASSLRTGTNEKLFF. CDR3 in DNA: TGTGCCAGCAGCCTCAGGACGGGAACTAATGAAAAACTGTTTTTT.

The genes are TRBV7-2 and TRBJ2-7; 9 nucleotides align to TRBD2. With V trimmed by 3 bases and J by 2 bases, 2 bases remained unmatched. The CDR3 runs to 14 residues. CDR1 is SGHTA, CDR2 FQGNSA, per germline. CDR3 DNA: TGTGCCAGCAGCTTTAGCGGGGGAACCTACGAGCAGTACTTC. Protein: CASSFSGGTYEQYF.

The J gene is TRBJ1-2, the V gene TRBV27; a weak D match, TRBD1 (6 bases). Germline V CDR1 and CDR2: MNHEY, SMNVEV (reference sequence). The V end was cut by 5 bases, the J end by 2 bases, with 18 bases between. The CDR3 consists of 16 residues. Here the CDR3 reads CASSPSTGILNYGYTF. Written as DNA, the CDR3 is TGTGCCAGCAGTCCCTCGACAGGAATATTAAACTATGGCTACACCTTC.

The chain is built from TRBV18 and TRBJ2-1; 14 bases line up with TRBD2. Per the germline V gene, CDR1 is KGHSH and CDR2 is LQKENI. The CDR3 is 17 amino acids. V lost 3 bases and J lost 7; bases outside the gene matches: 8. The CDR3 region has the DNA TGTGCCAGCTCACCCCTGGGACTAGCGGGAGAAAGAAATGAGCAGTTCTTC. It codes for CASSPLGLAGERNEQFF.

V usage is TRBV3-1 (or the pseudogene TRBV3-2) and J usage is TRBJ2-2, with D unclear. The CDR3 totals 16 residues. The ends were cut back, 5 bases at V and 0 bases at J, with 13 bases in the middle. Germline V gives CDR1 LGHDT, CDR2 YNNKEL (reference sequence). CDR3 amino acids: CASSLGMGSNTGELFF. As DNA, the CDR3 is TGTGCCAGCAGCTTGGGGATGGGATCGAACACCGGGGAGCTGTTTTTT.

As for this clone: Other DNA sequences in the same sample also yield this CDR3. The genes are TRBV7-9 and TRBJ2-3; TRBD1 matches at 7 bases. Germline CDR1 and CDR2: SEHNR and FQNEAQ (reference sequence). This CDR3 is 15 amino acids long. The V segment lost 1 base and the J segment 1 base; nucleotides outside the gene matches: 2. The CDR3 sequence: CASSLVTGGTDTQYF. The CDR3 DNA is TGTGCCAGCAGCTTAGTAACAGGGGGCACAGATACGCAGTATTTT.

The chain employs TRBV7-9 and TRBJ1-5; 12 bases fit TRBD1. Per germline, CDR1 SEHNR and CDR2 FQNEAQ (reference sequence). Losses at the gene ends were 1 base for V and 3 bases for J; bases not matched to a gene: 7. The CDR3 is made up of 18 amino acids. Here the CDR3 DNA reads TGTGCCAGCAGCTTAGTTCTTGGGACAGGGGGCCTCAATCAGCCCCAGCATTTT. As protein: CASSLVLGTGGLNQPQHF. Using reference TRBV7-9 and TRBJ1-5 for the parts outside the CDR3, the full variable domain is DTGVSQNPRHKITKRGQNVTFRCDPISEHNRLYWYRQTLGQGPEFLTYFQNEAQLEKSRLLSDRFSAERPKGSFSTLEIQRTEQGDSAMYLCASSLVLGTGGLNQPQHFGDGTRLSIL.

J is TRBJ1-1 and V is TRBV27; TRBD1 is a possible D gene (5 bases). CDR1 MNHEY and CDR2 SMNVEV come from the germline V gene (reference sequence). This CDR3 is built from 14 residues. With 4 bases removed from V and 4 bases from J, the gap between germline ends came to 13 bases. The DNA of the CDR3 is TGTGCCAGCAGTTACAATCAGGGTACCACTGAAGCTTTCTTT. It translates to CASSYNQGTTEAFF.

The chain employs TRBV5-1 and TRBJ1-1; TRBD1 might be the D (5 bases). Trimming pared 4 bases from V and 8 bases from J, leaving 15 bases between. CDR1 is SGHRS, CDR2 YFSETQ, per germline. The length of the CDR3 is 13 residues. CDR3 amino acids: CASSQQVASEAFF. CDR3 sequence (DNA): TGCGCCAGCAGCCAACAGGTGGCCTCCGAAGCTTTCTTT.

This sequence joins TRBV20-1 and TRBJ1-1; the D is unclear. The CDR3 consists of 11 residues. CDR1 DFQATT and CDR2 SNEGSKA come from the germline V gene (reference sequence). Trimming removed 4 bases at V and 6 bases at J, with 9 bases between. CDR3 DNA sequence: TGCAGTGCTATCGACAAGGCTGAAGCTTTCTTT. It yields the protein CSAIDKAEAFF.

CDR3 sequence: CASTTTGIRNQPQHF. Here the CDR3 DNA reads TGTGCCAGTACTACGACAGGGATCCGCAATCAGCCCCAGCATTTT. The rearrangement joins TRBV19 to TRBJ1-5; 7 nucleotides line up with TRBD1. This CDR3 is 15 amino acids long. J gave up 2 bases and V 7 bases, and 8 bases lay outside the gene matches. The germline gives CDR1 LNHDA, CDR2 SQIVND (reference sequence).

The rearrangement joins TRBV6-5 to TRBJ2-7; 8 bases are shared with TRBD1. The CDR3 covers 16 residues. V dropped 0 bases and J dropped 2; count of bases not matched to a gene: 6. Looked up from germline, CDR1 is MNHEY and CDR2 is SVGAGI. This CDR3 is CASSYSTGQVAYEQYF. In nucleotides, the CDR3 is TGTGCCAGCAGTTACTCGACGGGACAGGTAGCCTACGAGCAGTACTTC.